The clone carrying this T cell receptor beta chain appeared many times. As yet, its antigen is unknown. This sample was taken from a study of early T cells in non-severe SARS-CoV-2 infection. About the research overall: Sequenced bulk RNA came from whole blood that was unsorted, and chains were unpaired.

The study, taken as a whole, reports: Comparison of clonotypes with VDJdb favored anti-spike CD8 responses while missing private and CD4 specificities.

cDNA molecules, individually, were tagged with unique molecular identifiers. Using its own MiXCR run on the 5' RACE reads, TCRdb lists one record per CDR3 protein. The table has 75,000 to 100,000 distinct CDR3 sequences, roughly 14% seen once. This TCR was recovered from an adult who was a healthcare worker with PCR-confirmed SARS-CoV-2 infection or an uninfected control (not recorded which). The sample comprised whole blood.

In nucleotides, the CDR3 is TGTGCCAGCAGCGTACAGGGGGCGCCCCGTGACATTCAGTACTTC. This sequence encodes CASSVQGAPRDIQYF. This sequence joins TRBV9 and TRBJ2-4; TRBD1 aligns across 8 bases. The junction had 8 bases not matched to a gene; V was cut back by 1 base and J by 8 bases. The CDR3 is made up of 15 amino acids. CDR1 SGDLS and CDR2 YYNGEE come from the germline V gene.